These 32 T cell receptor beta chains came from one sample sequenced in a study of radiation and T cells in renal cell carcinoma. The treatment was: 15 Gy SBRT to primary tumor, nephrectomy 4 weeks later. The data were produced by immunoSEQ multiplex PCR, yet TCRdb's version contains in-frame clones alone and is incomplete. The data hold nearly 20,000 clones, with 55% to 65% observed a single time. This specimen was tumor tissue, taken from a patient whose treatment included radiotherapy and nephrectomy. These receptors all come from a woman aged 70 to 79 with renal cell carcinoma.

By share of the sample, this clone is medium-sized. V usage is TRBV28 and J usage is TRBJ1-2; D is perhaps TRBD1 (5 bases). This CDR3 contains 13 residues. The germline CDR1 and CDR2 sequences are MDHEN and SYDVKM. Trimming took 3 bases from V and 4 from J, leaving 9 bases between them. The CDR3 sequence: CASSFPGGYGYTF. Here the CDR3 DNA reads TGTGCCAGCAGTTTCCCCGGGGGCTATGGCTACACCTTC.

This clone is categorized as medium-sized (0.01 to 0.1%). The rearrangement uses TRBV18 and TRBJ2-5, with D perhaps TRBD2 (5 bases). V lost 3 bases and J lost 9, with 17 bases in between. Germline V gene data show CDR1 as KGHSH and CDR2 as LQKENI. This CDR3 spans 14 amino acids. The CDR3 loop is CASSPPPVLGAQYF. As DNA, the CDR3 is TGTGCCAGCTCACCCCCTCCAGTCCTCGGGGCCCAGTACTTC.

The CDR3 region is CATQSGTNYEQYF. Here the CDR3 DNA reads TGTGCCACCCAGTCAGGGACGAACTACGAGCAGTACTTC. The V and J genes are TRBV27 and TRBJ2-7; D may match TRBD1 or TRBD2 (5 bases each). The CDR3 contains 13 residues. V lost 10 bases and J 3 bases, leaving 16 bases between the germline ends. Germline CDR1 is MNHEY and CDR2 is SMNVEV (reference sequence).

This clone was found a few times. The chain links TRBV6-1 to TRBJ1-3, with D unclear. V lost 5 bases and J 4 bases, leaving 12 bases between the germline ends. The germline gives CDR1 MNHNS, CDR2 SASEGT. This CDR3 contains 14 residues. The CDR3 DNA reads TGTGCCAGCAGTACTTCCTTCGGGGGAAACACCATATATTTT. Translating gives CASSTSFGGNTIYF.

This chain connects TRBV28 to TRBJ1-4; D is ambiguous. This CDR3 region has 11 residues. The V end lost 11 bases, the J end lost 4 bases, and 8 bases lay between the germline ends. Per the germline V gene, CDR1 is MDHEN and CDR2 is SYDVKM. The CDR3 region is CALRDNEKLFF. The CDR3 nucleotides read TGTGCCCTACGGGATAATGAAAAACTGTTTTTT.

The chain recombines TRBV18 with TRBJ2-7; unclear D gene. Trimming removed 1 base at V and 5 bases at J, with 6 bases between. This CDR3 has 12 amino acids. Per germline, CDR1 KGHSH and CDR2 LQKENI. The DNA for the CDR3 is TGTGCCAGCTCACCACTAGGGAACGAGCAGTACTTC. This translates into CASSPLGNEQYF.

The CDR3 coding sequence is TGTGCCATCAGGGAGACTAGCGCCCAGTTCTTC. This codes for CAIRETSAQFF. This chain uses TRBV10-3 with TRBJ2-1; 8 bases are shared with TRBD2. The V gene's germline CDR1 is ENHRY and CDR2 SYGVKD. Germline trimming cut 6 bases from V and 13 bases from J; bases unmatched to any gene: 5. The CDR3 consists of 11 residues.

The chain combines TRBV9 with TRBJ1-3; 7 nucleotides agree with TRBD1. J was trimmed by 2 bases and V by 6 bases; bases with no gene match: 8. CDR3 length: 15 amino acids. The V gene's germline CDR1 is SGDLS and CDR2 YYNGEE. The CDR3, as DNA: TGTGCCAGCACCCTAGAGGGGGCCGCTGGAAACACCATATATTTT. Amino acids: CASTLEGAAGNTIYF.

The chain joins TRBV11-2 to TRBJ2-5, with 10 nucleotides matching TRBD2. The CDR3 runs 17 residues. Germline lookup yields CDR1 SGHAT and CDR2 FQNNGV. With 6 bases clipped from V and 1 base from J, the junction kept 11 bases outside the gene matches. CDR3: CASRLLLRTSGQETQYF. In nucleotides, the CDR3 is TGTGCCAGCAGGTTACTCCTACGGACTAGCGGCCAAGAGACCCAGTACTTC.

This chain joins TRBV2 and TRBJ2-1, with D possibly matching TRBD2 (6 bases). The CDR3 is 11 residues long. Germline V gene sequence: CDR1 SNHLY, CDR2 FYNNEI. V was trimmed by 11 bases and J by 7 bases, leaving 12 bases between them. Here the CDR3 DNA reads TGTGCCGGGGGGTCCAGTAATGAGCAGTTCTTC. It specifies CAGGSSNEQFF.

The rearrangement uses TRBV2 and TRBJ1-2; tentatively, D is TRBD1 (5 bases). Germline CDR1 SNHLY, CDR2 FYNNEI. The CDR3 has 15 amino acids. The ends were cut back, 6 bases at V and 2 bases at J, with 16 bases in the middle. The CDR3 region is CASSPEGRPNYGYTF. DNA for the CDR3: TGTGCCAGCAGCCCGGAGGGGCGGCCAAACTATGGCTACACCTTC.

The CDR3 DNA sequence: TGTGCCAGCAGTCCTTTCACAGGCGGCTATGGCTACACCTTC. Its protein product is CASSPFTGGYGYTF. This chain joins TRBV7-9 and TRBJ1-2; TRBD1 is a possible D gene (5 bases). Germline CDR1 is SEHNR and CDR2 is FQNEAQ (reference sequence). The CDR3 is made up of 14 amino acids. V was trimmed by 6 bases and J by 4 bases, leaving 15 bases between them.

By proportion, this clone is medium-sized. This specimen includes other DNA sequences encoding the same CDR3. The chain joins TRBV4-3 to TRBJ1-5; 7 positions match TRBD1. Trimming removed 0 bases from V and 7 bases from J; junction bases left unmatched: 3. Germline V gene data show CDR1 as LGHNA and CDR2 as YSLEER. CDR3 length: 14 amino acids. The CDR3 DNA reads TGCGCCAGCAGCCAAGAGAACAGGGGACAGCCCCAGCATTTT. This codes for CASSQENRGQPQHF.

This rearrangement joins TRBV6-6 to TRBJ1-1; no firm D call. Trimming left V 0 bases short and J 7 bases short, with 12 bases between. CDR1 and CDR2 (germline): MNHNY, SVGAGI (reference sequence). This CDR3 has 14 amino acids. The CDR3 spells CASSYSTFGVEAFF. DNA for the CDR3: TGTGCCAGCAGTTACTCGACCTTCGGAGTTGAAGCTTTCTTT.

A few counts support this clone. V and J are TRBV10-3 and TRBJ2-5; 10 positions agree with TRBD2. This CDR3 has 15 amino acids. The germline V gene encodes CDR1 ENHRY and CDR2 SYGVKD. After removal of 4 bases from V and 2 bases from J, the junction contained 4 bases not matched to a gene. DNA of the CDR3: TGTGCCATCAGTGGGGGACTAGCGAAACAAGAGACCCAGTACTTC. Residues: CAISGGLAKQETQYF.

This sequence joins TRBV19 and TRBJ2-6; D not resolved. From germline, CDR1 is LNHDA and CDR2 SQIVND (reference sequence). Between the trimmed V and J ends, which lost 6 bases and 4 bases, there was a span of 16 bases. The CDR3 runs to 16 residues. CDR3 nucleotides: TGTGCCAGTAGCCCCGACGTCTCCGGGGGGGCCAACGTCCTGACTTTC. Translation gives CASSPDVSGGANVLTF.

This chain connects TRBV7-9 to TRBJ2-1; D not resolved. V lost 5 bases and J 2 bases, leaving 10 bases between the germline ends. From germline, CDR1 is SEHNR and CDR2 FQNEAQ (reference sequence). The CDR3 runs to 14 residues. DNA of the CDR3: TGTGCCAGCAGCCACCTCTACCCCTACAATGAGCAGTTCTTC. Amino acid sequence: CASSHLYPYNEQFF.

The genes are TRBV5-1 and TRBJ1-2; D gene ambiguous. This CDR3 contains 13 residues. CDR1 is SGHRS, CDR2 YFSETQ, per germline. Trimming cost V 0 bases and J 10 bases, with 13 bases left between them. In nucleotides, the CDR3 is TGCGCCAGCAGCTTGGACGCCAGTCTGGACTACACCTTC. Encoded protein: CASSLDASLDYTF.

This clone was detected only once. This sequence joins TRBV5-5 and TRBJ2-3; 11 bases agree with TRBD2. This CDR3 is built from 18 residues. Losses at the gene ends were 3 bases for V and 1 base for J; bases not matched to a gene: 10. Looked up from germline, CDR1 is SGHKS and CDR2 is YYEKEE (reference sequence). CDR3 residues: CASSSLFTTSGGTDTQYF. The CDR3 nucleotides are TGTGCCAGCAGCTCCTTATTTACGACTAGCGGGGGCACAGATACGCAGTATTTT.

The CDR3 DNA sequence: TGCGCCAGCAGCCAAGCAGGGGGCTTAGGGGCCAACGTCCTGACTTTC. It translates to CASSQAGGLGANVLTF. V usage is TRBV4-3 and J usage is TRBJ2-6; 8 bases are a match to TRBD1. Trimming cost V 1 base and J 4 bases; bases outside gene matches: 3. Germline lookup yields CDR1 LGHNA and CDR2 YSLEER. CDR3 size: 16 residues.

The CDR3 is CAWKGDRISSPLHF. Here the CDR3 DNA reads TGTGCCTGGAAGGGAGACAGGATCTCTTCACCCCTCCACTTT. The chain is built from TRBV30 and TRBJ1-6; D may be TRBD1 (6 bases). The germline V and J ends were trimmed by 4 bases and 9 bases, with 16 bases remaining between them. From germline, CDR1 is GTSNPN and CDR2 SVGIG (reference sequence). This CDR3 region has 14 residues.

This chain joins TRBV7-3 and TRBJ2-7; 9 bases are a match to TRBD1. The CDR3 totals 14 residues. With 4 bases clipped from V and 2 bases from J, the junction kept 3 bases outside the gene matches. In germline, CDR1 is SGHTA, CDR2 FQGTGA. The CDR3 DNA is TGTGCCAGCAGCTCCACAGGGGGCACCTACGAGCAGTACTTC. It is translated as CASSSTGGTYEQYF.

CDR3 bases: TGCGCCAGCAGCGACCTCCGGGGACAGGGATTACCTAACTATGGCTACACCTTC. Translated: CASSDLRGQGLPNYGYTF. This chain links TRBV5-1 with TRBJ1-2; TRBD1 matches 9 bases. Germline CDR1 and CDR2: SGHRS and YFSETQ. This CDR3 comprises 18 residues. With V trimmed by 4 bases and J by 0 bases, 13 bases remained unmatched.

The rearrangement joins TRBV28 to TRBJ1-2; 8 bases agree with TRBD1. Germline CDR1 MDHEN, CDR2 SYDVKM. V gave up 2 bases and J gave up 6 bases; unmatched junction bases: 14. The CDR3 totals 17 residues. The CDR3 region has the DNA TGTGCCAGCAGTTTAGGGGGAGGACAGGGAAAGTTAGATGGCTACACCTTC. Amino acid sequence: CASSLGGGQGKLDGYTF.

J is TRBJ2-2 and V is TRBV6-4; possibly TRBD1 for D (5 bases). The CDR3 runs 14 residues. From germline, CDR1 is MRHNA and CDR2 SNTAGT. Deletions cut 3 bases from V and 6 bases from J, with 11 bases between. CDR3 DNA: TGTGCCAGCAGTGATTCAGGGATTGCCGGGGAGCTGTTTTTT. Translation: CASSDSGIAGELFF.

This clone qualifies as medium-sized. V usage is TRBV7-2 and J usage is TRBJ2-7; TRBD2 agrees at 11 bases. The CDR3 totals 15 residues. CDR1 and CDR2 (germline): SGHTA, FQGNSA. V trimming: 0 bases; J trimming: 2 bases; junction bases outside the gene matches: 0. The CDR3 here is CASSLASGGAYEQYF. The CDR3 nucleotides are TGTGCCAGCAGCTTAGCTAGCGGGGGGGCCTACGAGCAGTACTTC.

The chain links TRBV18 to TRBJ1-6; 8 bases are shared with TRBD1. V gave up 4 bases and J gave up 10 bases; unmatched junction bases: 6. Germline V gene sequence: CDR1 KGHSH, CDR2 LQKENI. The CDR3 length is 14 residues. CDR3 in amino acids: CASSQDRVNSPLHF. DNA of the CDR3: TGTGCCAGCTCACAGGACAGGGTTAACTCACCCCTCCACTTT.

This rearrangement joins TRBV4-2 to TRBJ2-7, with 9 bases identical to TRBD2. The V and J ends lost 2 bases and 0 bases, in that order; junction bases with no gene match: 11. This CDR3 has 18 amino acids. Per the germline V gene, CDR1 is LGHNA and CDR2 is YNFKEQ. CDR3 in amino acids: CASSQLGLAGKSSYEQYF. CDR3 bases: TGTGCCAGCAGCCAACTCGGCCTAGCGGGGAAAAGCTCCTACGAGCAGTACTTC.

V is TRBV7-3 and J is TRBJ1-1, with a weak D call TRBD1 (6 bases). CDR3 length equals 13 residues. V was shortened by 5 bases and J by 1 base, with 8 bases between the two germline ends. In germline, CDR1 is SGHTA, CDR2 FQGTGA. This chain's CDR3 is CASSPRGNTEAFF. DNA for the CDR3: TGTGCCAGCAGCCCCAGGGGGAACACTGAAGCTTTCTTT.

This sequence joins TRBV7-4 and TRBJ1-2; 8 positions match TRBD1. The V and J ends lost 4 bases and 5 bases, in that order; junction bases with no gene match: 12. The CDR3 is 16 amino acids. CDR1 is SGHVT, CDR2 SQSDAQ, per germline. CDR3 DNA: TGTGCCAGCAGCTCTCCCCTCGACAGGGGAGGATATGGCTACACCTTC. It is translated as CASSSPLDRGGYGYTF.

The chain carries TRBV19 and TRBJ1-3; TRBD1 might be the D (5 bases). Germline assignment: CDR1 LNHDA and CDR2 SQIVND (reference sequence). V was cut by 5 bases and J by 4 bases, with 15 bases left in between. CDR3 length equals 15 residues. CDR3: CASSSEGSKGNTIYF. The CDR3 DNA reads TGTGCCAGTAGTTCAGAGGGGTCCAAGGGAAACACCATATATTTT.

Sample share makes this clone medium-sized (0.01 to 0.1%). The CDR3 nucleotides read TGCGCCAGCAGTGAGAGGAGGGGGAGAACAGATACGCAGTATTTT. Amino acids: CASSERRGRTDTQYF. The V gene is TRBV10-1, the J gene TRBJ2-3; D possibly uses TRBD1 or TRBD2 (6 bases each). The CDR3 runs to 15 residues. Deletions cut 2 bases from V and 3 bases from J, with 12 bases between. Germline assignment: CDR1 WNHNN and CDR2 SYGVQD (reference sequence).